This T cell receptor beta chain was captured by sequencing in a study of shared clonotypes between healthy human individuals (dated by TCRdb to between 2020 and 2021). Regarding the study in general: A few men and two women, aged 18 to 49 years, made up the cohort. For each donor, CD4 naive and CD4 memory were each given three plates, CD8 naive was given two plates, and CD8 memory was given one plate. To estimate repertoire size and how much clonotypes are shared between individuals, the study performed deep sequencing of blood TCR repertoires from a few healthy adults. Libraries were prepared and TCR repertoires were sequenced by different laboratories using diverse techniques, in order to increase sequencing depth and limit assay-specific biases. Per donor, leukapheresis produced somewhere between about 0.85 and 10 billion PBMCs. Overall study outcomes, separate from this receptor: Based on pairwise subsampling, the degree of clonotype sharing among donors was expected to be affected by sequencing depth. Larger estimated clonotype richness was generally found for naive subsets than for memory subsets. Sharing across four donors was observed for around 4.8% of naive CD4, less than 4% of naive CD8, about 2.3% of memory CD4, and over 0.3% of memory CD8 clonotypes. Higher generation probabilities were observed for clonotypes shared by all four sorted-subset donors than for non-shared clonotypes. Incomplete sequencing was indicated by rarefaction of sorted-subset datasets, despite the large sequencing depth. Because the study included only a small number of donors, the genetic and exposure-history diversity represented was limited. Only blood was sampled, and tissue TCR repertoires likely differ from those in blood.

Healthy HIV-negative adults with no recently reported acute infections or vaccinations were included as donors. Every donor was a Caucasian adult living in Nashville, Tennessee, USA. CD4+ T cells were enriched by magnetic negative selection, after which naive cells were positively selected on CD45RA and the negative fraction was taken as the memory subset. Blood was obtained by leukapheresis, after which PBMCs were separated by Ficoll-Histopaque density gradient centrifugation and cryopreserved in liquid nitrogen vapor phase. Analytical flow cytometry was used to check the purity and quantity of each magnetically sorted T cell population. From each sorted fraction, genomic DNA was isolated and quantified by UV absorbance on a Nanodrop 2000c. Comment on this clone: Its specific antigen is unknown. No clone much larger than this one lies a single base away; base qualities are absent.

Using the deep immunoSEQ assay, TCR CDR3 regions were amplified from genomic DNA by multiplex PCR. For each cell subset, the extracted genomic DNA was distributed evenly across all wells of several immunoSEQ 96-well plates, and each plate served as one replicate. For sorted subsets, approximately 210 ng of genomic DNA, equivalent to some 30,000 T cell genomes, went into each replicate PCR. The purified libraries were quantified using a Qubit 3.0 fluorometer, sized with a Bioanalyzer 2100, and then quantified again using the KAPA Library Quantification kit. Every immunoSEQ 96-well plate was sequenced on a dedicated single-read 150-cycle Illumina NextSeq 550 flow cell. The authors' analysis ran thus. Because the immunoSEQ output held only junctional sequences and lacked quality scores, the filtering could not match the filtering applied to full-length reads. To assign V/J genes and CDR3, sequences were annotated using PyIR, a Python wrapper for IgBLAST v1.9, with IMGT germline references. Reads were removed for weak V/J assignments (E-value above 1e-6), missing CDR3, stop codons, out-of-frame junctions, or ambiguous translated residues. V3J clonotypes were defined as sequences sharing an identical inferred V gene, J gene, and CDR3 amino acid sequence. Percentage overlap between repertoires was calculated by dividing the number of shared unique clonotypes by the size of the smaller repertoire. Repertoire richness was assessed with RTK rarefaction, the Chao1 estimator, and Recon v2.1 estimates of unobserved clonotypes. For all TCRbeta clonotypes obtained by the gDNA method from four donors, generation probabilities were computed with OLGA. The table was pulled from immuneACCESS by TCRdb, which kept in-frame rearrangements only. Such tables lose some clones; where checked, under half of the loss comes from unresolved V genes, and the rest has no known cause. Clone size and the V and J calls come from that table; the DNA yielded D and trimming. In this sample the table shows over 2 million clones, 92% of which occur a single time. Approximately 0.4% of the sample is held by the ten biggest clonotypes.

Trimming removed 4 bases from V and 4 bases from J; the gene matches leave 6 bases unexplained. CDR3 length: 15 amino acids, cysteine to phenylalanine. CDR3 DNA only is kept here, 45 bases in frame from base 1. The germline V gene gives CDR1 as MNHNS and CDR2 as SASEGT. Sequencing was carried out using naive CD4+ T cells from PBMCs. The cell subset or site label, read with the paper, signifies: CD45RA+ positively selected. This receptor was identified in a young man in good health. Some clones in this sample may be carry-over from other donors' samples. The sequence links TRBV6-1 to TRBJ2-5; 10 bases in between match TRBD1. The sequenced DNA: TGTGCCAGCAGTGGGACAGGGGGATTCGTAGAGACCCAGTACTTC. It translates to CASSGTGGFVETQYF.